These 30 T cell receptor beta chains were all obtained from the same sample, sequenced in a study of cytotoxic CD8 clonotypes in ibrutinib-treated CLL (dated by TCRdb to 2020 to 2023). The time point label here, explained by the study, means: 24 months on ibrutinib. The library was made by the immunoSEQ multiplex PCR assay. TCRdb stores this immuneACCESS table with in-frame sequences only. Part of the clones is absent; in the studies checked, under half of the shortfall reflects unresolved V genes, and no reason is known for the rest. Here the sample has tens of thousands of clones; approximately 87% occur a single time. The top ten clones comprise roughly 22% of the sample. The sequenced sample was PBMCs, obtained after 24 months of ibrutinib treatment. Every receptor here comes from a human donor with chronic lymphocytic leukemia.

The chain links TRBV19 to TRBJ1-1; TRBD1 aligns across 9 bases. Germline values: CDR1 LNHDA, CDR2 SQIVND (reference sequence). The CDR3 extends over 17 amino acids. The V and J ends lost 4 bases and 8 bases, in that order; junction bases with no gene match: 17. CDR3 bases: TGTGCCAGTAGTACCCAAGGGGGGGGACAGGGCCCATTGGAAGCTTTCTTT. Protein: CASSTQGGGQGPLEAFF.

The chain is built from TRBV5-1 and TRBJ2-7; TRBD2 matches at 9 bases. Germline CDR1 SGHRS, CDR2 YFSETQ. V dropped 4 bases and J dropped 6; count of bases not matched to a gene: 11. The CDR3 totals 15 residues. The CDR3 coding sequence is TGCGCCAGCAGCCGGGGGGTAGCGGGAGTAGGCGAGCAGTACTTC. Translation: CASSRGVAGVGEQYF.

The chain has TRBV7-9 and TRBJ2-7; D possibly matches TRBD1 or TRBD2 (5 bases each). V shed 1 base and J shed 7 bases, with 17 bases lying between them. The germline CDR1 and CDR2 sequences are SEHNR and FQNEAQ (reference sequence). The CDR3 totals 15 residues. CDR3 DNA sequence: TGTGCCAGCAGCTTAGGTCGCGTCAGGGACGAGGAGCAGTACTTC. As protein: CASSLGRVRDEEQYF.

The chain carries TRBV28 and TRBJ2-3; a possible D gene is TRBD2 (5 bases). CDR3 length: 13 amino acids. V was cut by 8 bases and J by 6 bases, with 15 bases left in between. Germline-derived CDR1 and CDR2 are MDHEN and SYDVKM. In DNA, the CDR3 is TGTGCCAGCGCCGGAGGTAGACACGATACGCAGTATTTT. Amino acid sequence: CASAGGRHDTQYF.

The chain links TRBV5-1 to TRBJ2-7; a weak D match, TRBD2 (6 bases). The CDR3 runs 16 residues. Germline V gives CDR1 SGHRS, CDR2 YFSETQ. V lost 0 bases to trimming and J lost 5 bases, with 18 bases between them. In DNA, the CDR3 is TGCGCCAGCAGCTTGGGTACACCGGGGAGGTTGGACGAGCAGTACTTC. The encoded protein is CASSLGTPGRLDEQYF.

The chain recombines TRBV29-1 with TRBJ2-2; 7 bases are a match to TRBD2. J lost 7 bases, V lost 4 bases, and 9 bases had no gene match. The CDR3 runs 14 residues. Germline CDR1 reads SQVTM; CDR2 reads ANQGSEA. The CDR3 DNA sequence: TGCAGCGTTGTCGAGGCGGGAGTAAACGGGGAGCTGTTTTTT. Translation: CSVVEAGVNGELFF.

The V call is TRBV11-1, the J call TRBJ2-1; 7 positions agree with TRBD2. V shed 4 bases, J shed 4 bases, and the junction held 10 bases outside the gene matches. The V gene's germline CDR1 is SGHAT and CDR2 FQDESV (reference sequence). The CDR3 consists of 16 residues. The CDR3 loop reads CASSSRRASGYNEQFF. The CDR3 DNA sequence: TGTGCCAGCAGCTCCCGCCGGGCTAGCGGATACAATGAGCAGTTCTTC.

The rearrangement uses TRBV30 and TRBJ1-4; D not certain. V lost 1 base and J 4 bases, leaving 10 bases between the germline ends. Germline CDR1 GTSNPN, CDR2 SVGIG (reference sequence). This CDR3 contains 14 residues. The CDR3 bases are TGTGCCTGGAGTGACAACAGCTATAATGAAAAACTGTTTTTT. It specifies CAWSDNSYNEKLFF.

The chain recombines TRBV5-4 with TRBJ2-3; 7 bases agree with TRBD2. Germline CDR1 is SGHNT and CDR2 is YYREEE (reference sequence). Losses at the gene ends were 1 base for V and 6 bases for J; bases not matched to a gene: 17. This CDR3 has 18 residues. The CDR3 DNA reads as TGTGCCAGCAGCTTGTGGCCCCGTGGATCGCGGGAGCGGGATACGCAGTATTTT. It encodes CASSLWPRGSRERDTQYF.

This sequence joins TRBV29-1 and TRBJ2-1; 8 bases are shared with TRBD2. CDR1 is SQVTM, CDR2 ANQGSEA, per germline. CDR3 size: 15 residues. V was clipped by 6 bases and J by 5 bases; unmatched bases: 12. This chain's CDR3 is CSVISPSGLDNEQFF. CDR3 coding DNA: TGCAGCGTAATCAGCCCTAGCGGGCTCGACAATGAGCAGTTCTTC.

This clone came up a few times. This rearrangement joins TRBV6-5 to TRBJ1-3; D is ambiguous. Trimming stripped 6 bases from V and 0 bases from J, with 12 bases between. The CDR3 contains 15 residues. Germline CDR1 and CDR2: MNHEY and SVGAGI. CDR3: CASSATYDSGNTIYF. CDR3 DNA: TGTGCCAGCAGCGCGACCTATGACTCTGGAAACACCATATATTTT.

The chain links TRBV29-1 to TRBJ1-1; no firm D call. The germline V gene encodes CDR1 SQVTM and CDR2 ANQGSEA. V lost 4 bases and J lost 5, with 14 bases in between. The CDR3 is made up of 13 amino acids. This CDR3 is CSVAGPFGTEAFF. CDR3 sequence (DNA): TGCAGCGTTGCGGGCCCCTTCGGAACTGAAGCTTTCTTT.

The rearrangement links TRBV5-4 to TRBJ2-2; D remains ambiguous. Per the germline V gene, CDR1 is SGHNT and CDR2 is YYREEE (reference sequence). The CDR3 spans 14 residues. The V and J ends lost 3 bases and 1 base respectively, with 7 bases between them. The CDR3: CASSWELNTGELFF. Here the CDR3 DNA reads TGTGCCAGCAGCTGGGAATTGAACACCGGGGAGCTGTTTTTT. Variable domain in full (rest from reference TRBV5-4 and TRBJ2-2): ETGVTQSPTHLIKTRGQQVTLRCSSQSGHNTVSWYQQALGQGPQFIFQYYREEENGRGNFPPRFSGLQFPNYSSELNVNALELDDSALYLCASSWELNTGELFFGEGSRLTVL.

The chain uses TRBV6-6 and TRBJ1-4; 7 nucleotides align to TRBD1. V lost 6 bases to trimming and J lost 6 bases; unmatched junction nucleotides: 13. Germline V gene lookup returns CDR1 MNHNY and CDR2 SVGAGI (reference sequence). The CDR3 runs 16 residues. Here the CDR3 reads CASSPLLGQGDEKLFF. As DNA, the CDR3 is TGTGCCAGCAGCCCTCTATTGGGCCAGGGGGATGAAAAACTGTTTTTT.

J is TRBJ2-7 and V is TRBV5-1, with 8 positions matching TRBD1. CDR1 is SGHRS and CDR2 is YFSETQ in the germline V gene. This CDR3 spans 14 amino acids. Germline trimming cut 4 bases from V and 3 bases from J; bases unmatched to any gene: 6. The CDR3 DNA follows: TGCGCCAGCAGCGTAGGAGACAGGGGCTACGAGCAGTACTTC. It codes for CASSVGDRGYEQYF.

This clone has just one count. The V and J genes are TRBV7-2 and TRBJ2-7; 16 bases are a match to TRBD2. Trimming took 5 bases from V and 6 from J; bases not matched to a gene: 10. CDR3 length equals 17 residues. Germline V lookup: CDR1 SGHTA, CDR2 FQGNSA. The CDR3 bases are TGTGCCAGCAGCGCGATAGGGACTAGCGGGAGGGCCGGCGAGCAGTACTTC. Translated: CASSAIGTSGRAGEQYF. Full variable domain (remainder filled in from reference TRBV7-2 and TRBJ2-7): GAGVSQSPSNKVTEKGKDVELRCDPISGHTALYWYRQSLGQGLEFLIYFQGNSAPDKSGLPSDRFSAERTGGSVSTLTIQRTQQEDSAVYLCASSAIGTSGRAGEQYFGPGTRLTVT.

CDR3 bases: TGTGCCAGCAGCTTAGGGTCAGGGACAACTAATGAAAAACTGTTTTTT. Its protein is CASSLGSGTTNEKLFF. The V gene is TRBV7-6, the J gene TRBJ1-4; a weak D match, TRBD1 (5 bases). The V end was cut by 1 base, the J end by 0 bases, with 9 bases between. The CDR3 length is 16 residues. Germline values: CDR1 SGHVS, CDR2 FNYEAQ.

The chain carries TRBV5-1 and TRBJ1-2; D gene uncertain. In germline, CDR1 is SGHRS, CDR2 YFSETQ. With 0 bases removed from V and 3 bases from J, the gap between germline ends came to 24 bases. The CDR3 totals 19 residues. Here the CDR3 reads CASSLGIGDTLYPDYGYTF. The CDR3 DNA reads as TGCGCCAGCAGCTTGGGAATAGGTGACACACTCTATCCGGACTATGGCTACACCTTC.

The V gene is TRBV19, the J gene TRBJ2-6; possibly TRBD1 or TRBD2 for D (5 bases each). Trimming stripped 6 bases from V and 4 bases from J, with 22 bases between. CDR3 length: 18 amino acids. CDR1 and CDR2 (germline): LNHDA, SQIVND (reference sequence). The CDR3 bases are TGTGCCAGTAGCCTAGCCCGAGGGACGGGGAGAGGGGCCAACGTCCTGACTTTC. The encoded protein is CASSLARGTGRGANVLTF.

The chain uses TRBV7-8 and TRBJ2-1; the D gene is possibly TRBD2 (6 bases). This CDR3 is 14 amino acids long. Trimming took off 1 base at V and 10 bases at J, with 14 bases between the two ends. In germline, CDR1 is SGHVS, CDR2 FQNEAQ. The CDR3 DNA reads TGTGCCAGCAGCTTAGGGGATCGGGGGAGGGAGCAGTTCTTC. It is translated as CASSLGDRGREQFF.

The table lists this clone with a few counts. CDR3 amino acids: CAWDYQKGTEAFF. CDR3 DNA: TGTGCCTGGGACTATCAAAAGGGCACTGAAGCTTTCTTT. V gene TRBV30 combines with J gene TRBJ1-1; D uncertain. This CDR3 comprises 13 residues. From germline, CDR1 is GTSNPN and CDR2 SVGIG (reference sequence). Trimming took 5 bases from V and 4 from J, leaving 14 bases between them.

CDR3 in amino acids: CASSLLGGGLNYGYTF. The CDR3 region has the DNA TGTGCCAGCAGTTTATTGGGCGGTGGGCTTAACTATGGCTACACCTTC. The rearrangement uses TRBV28 and TRBJ1-2; D is undetermined. From germline, CDR1 is MDHEN and CDR2 SYDVKM. CDR3 length: 16 amino acids. Trimming removed 1 base at V and 1 base at J, with 13 bases between.

The sample holds one count of this clone. Since no conserved phenylalanine or tryptophan closes the CDR3, a read error is the likely cause. No DNA is shown, since the ends of the CDR3 on it are uncertain; the CDR3 is the one TCRdb lists. This chain links TRBV10-1 with TRBJ2-7; the table's D call TRBD2 went unverified against the DNA. In germline, CDR1 is WNHNN, CDR2 SYGVQD (reference sequence). 8 amino acids form the CDR3, both terminal residues included. CDR3 loop: CASSPPPR.

The chain couples TRBV29-1 to TRBJ1-1, with 8 nucleotides matching TRBD1. From germline, CDR1 is SQVTM and CDR2 ANQGSEA. This CDR3 region has 15 residues. Trimming took 6 bases from V and 2 from J; bases not matched to a gene: 11. CDR3 protein: CSVAGGRAENTEAFF. Here the CDR3 DNA reads TGCAGCGTCGCAGGGGGCAGGGCTGAAAACACTGAAGCTTTCTTT.

This chain uses TRBV5-4 with TRBJ2-7; 7 bases are a match to TRBD1. The junction had 7 bases not matched to a gene; V was cut back by 5 bases and J by 8 bases. This CDR3 has 12 amino acids. Germline CDR1 is SGHNT and CDR2 is YYREEE (reference sequence). The CDR3: CASSREQGKQYF. DNA of the CDR3: TGTGCCAGCAGTCGAGAACAGGGGAAGCAGTACTTC.

The chain employs TRBV4-3 and TRBJ1-2, with D possibly TRBD1 on 5 matching bases. Germline CDR1 and CDR2: LGHNA and YSLEER. The CDR3 runs 15 residues. V lost 0 bases and J lost 4, with 12 bases in between. CDR3 sequence reads: CASSQDTDMGYGYTF. The CDR3 DNA follows: TGCGCCAGCAGCCAAGATACGGACATGGGCTATGGCTACACCTTC.

The V gene is TRBV5-1, the J gene TRBJ2-3; D is unclear. V was cut by 4 bases and J by 2 bases, with 2 bases left in between. Germline V gene sequence: CDR1 SGHRS, CDR2 YFSETQ. The CDR3 spans 11 residues. CDR3 amino acids: CASSVTDTQYF. The CDR3 coding sequence is TGCGCCAGCAGCGTCACAGATACGCAGTATTTT.

V usage is TRBV28 and J usage is TRBJ1-4; 7 nucleotides line up with TRBD1. The CDR3 consists of 14 residues. The junction had 5 bases not matched to a gene; V was cut back by 3 bases and J by 7 bases. The germline CDR1 and CDR2 sequences are MDHEN and SYDVKM. The DNA for the CDR3 is TGTGCCAGCAGTTTTGGCCAGGGGGGTGAAAAACTGTTTTTT. Encoded protein: CASSFGQGGEKLFF.

The chain has TRBV5-5 and TRBJ1-4; perhaps TRBD1 as D (5 bases). Trimming left V 4 bases short and J 5 bases short, with 18 bases between. Germline CDR1 and CDR2: SGHKS and YYEKEE (reference sequence). This CDR3 spans 16 amino acids. CDR3 sequence reads: CASSRDDRDRNEKLFF. CDR3 in DNA: TGTGCCAGCAGCCGCGACGACCGGGACCGAAATGAAAAACTGTTTTTT.

The V and J genes are TRBV27 and TRBJ2-2; 9 bases align to TRBD1. V trimming: 5 bases; J trimming: 6 bases; junction bases outside the gene matches: 10. The CDR3 has 16 residues. CDR1 is MNHEY and CDR2 is SMNVEV in the germline V gene (reference sequence). CDR3 amino acids: CASSRTTGGGAGELFF. CDR3 coding DNA: TGTGCCAGCAGTCGAACGACAGGGGGGGGAGCCGGGGAGCTGTTTTTT.